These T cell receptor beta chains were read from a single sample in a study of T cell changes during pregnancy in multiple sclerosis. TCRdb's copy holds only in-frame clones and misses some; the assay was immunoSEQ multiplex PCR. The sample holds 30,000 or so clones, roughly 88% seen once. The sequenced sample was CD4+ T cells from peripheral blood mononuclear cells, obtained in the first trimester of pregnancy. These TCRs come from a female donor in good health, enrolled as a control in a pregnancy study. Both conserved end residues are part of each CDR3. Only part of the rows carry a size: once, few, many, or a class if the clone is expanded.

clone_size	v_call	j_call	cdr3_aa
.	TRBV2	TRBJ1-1	CASRQEAQAFF
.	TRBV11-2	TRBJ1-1	CASSLVYRDEAFF
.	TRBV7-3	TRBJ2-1	CASSLIARDEQFF
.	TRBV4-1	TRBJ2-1	CASRPPRTGDNEQFF
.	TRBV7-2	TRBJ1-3	CASSRAAWAGGNTIYF
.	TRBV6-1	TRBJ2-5	CATNKGGYQETQYF
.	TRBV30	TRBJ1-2	CAWSSGEAYGYTF
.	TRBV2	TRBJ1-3	CASSALRRGLQSSGNTIYF
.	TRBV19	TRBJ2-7	CASSIRAPGLSGGPLYEQYF
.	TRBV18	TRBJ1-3	CASSRTGTGNTIYF
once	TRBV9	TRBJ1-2	CASSLLPTPGTVAYTF
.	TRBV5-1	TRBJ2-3	CASRPGTSGASADTQYF
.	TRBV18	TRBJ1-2	CASSPGLQVGGYTF
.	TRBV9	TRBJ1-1	CASSVGGQGNTEAFF
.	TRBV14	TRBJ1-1	CASSTTGGTEAFF
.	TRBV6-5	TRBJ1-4	CASSYRAARGEKLFF
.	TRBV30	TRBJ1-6	CAWQGGAKDSPLHF
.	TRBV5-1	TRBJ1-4	CASSSQGDTEKLFF
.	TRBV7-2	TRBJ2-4	CASSRDIRNIQYF
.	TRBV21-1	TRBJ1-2	CASSKNGRVGGYTF
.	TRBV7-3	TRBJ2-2	CASSSGLAGATGELFF
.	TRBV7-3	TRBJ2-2	CASSLGLAGSTGELFF
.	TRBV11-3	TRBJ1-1	CASSSVNRGRAFF
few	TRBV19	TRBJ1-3	CASSIGGSGNTIYF
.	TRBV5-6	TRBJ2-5	CASSPALRGVQETQYF
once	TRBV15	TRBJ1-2	CATSRVYGARGIGYGYTF
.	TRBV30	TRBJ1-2	CAWSSPGFYGYTF
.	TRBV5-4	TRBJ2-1	CASSLGTLLANEQFF
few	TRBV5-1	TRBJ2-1	CASSWAGLAGPYNEQFF
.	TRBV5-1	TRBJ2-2	CASSLRPQQDTGELFF
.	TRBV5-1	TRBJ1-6	CASAQGTGDSPLHF
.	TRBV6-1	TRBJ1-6	CASSVQGPGNSPLHF
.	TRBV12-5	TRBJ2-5	CASGPGQGGETQYF
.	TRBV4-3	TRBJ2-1	CASSRDPPSGGSYNEQFF
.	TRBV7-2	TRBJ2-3	CASSWDTGNTDTQYF
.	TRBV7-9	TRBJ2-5	CASSRGASGAETQYF
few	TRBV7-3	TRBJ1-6	CASSSLGYNSPLHF
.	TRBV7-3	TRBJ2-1	CASSSSGYNEQFF
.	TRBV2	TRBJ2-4	CASGGDAKNIQYF
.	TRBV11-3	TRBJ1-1	CASSLTVRDTEAFF
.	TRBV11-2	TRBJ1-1	CASSLNGGRAEAFF
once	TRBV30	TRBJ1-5	CAWSPGGVLTQPQHF
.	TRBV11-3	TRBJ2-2	CASRTGDNTGELFF
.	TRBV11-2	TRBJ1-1	CASSPSSEAFF
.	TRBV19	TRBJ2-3	CASSSSQRSQDTQYF
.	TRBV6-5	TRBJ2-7	CASRRTSGAYEQYF